The source of this T cell receptor beta chain is a study of blood T cell repertoires in COVID-19. Study background: The origin of the acute and convalescent COVID-19 samples was the United States, Italy and Spain.

Germline V gives CDR1 LGHNA, CDR2 YNFKEQ. The CDR3 extends over 17 amino acids. V was clipped by 0 bases and J by 2 bases; unmatched bases: 7. Profiling relied on immunoSEQ multiplex PCR, and the TCRdb table lists in-frame clones only, not all of them. The data show about 110,000 clones, approximately 87% seen once. The TCR was taken from a woman aged 60-70 years with acute or convalescent COVID-19. The chain couples TRBV4-2 to TRBJ2-3, with TRBD2 matching 8 bases. The sequenced sample was peripheral blood. The CDR3 region is CASSQDGAGAPTDTQYF. The DNA of the CDR3 is TGTGCCAGCAGCCAAGACGGAGCGGGGGCACCCACAGATACGCAGTATTTT.